The rows below give T cell receptor beta chains drawn from one sample of a study of blood T cell repertoires in COVID-19. Only in-frame clones appear in the TCRdb table, and some are missing; sequencing was by immunoSEQ multiplex PCR. The repertoire consists of over 15,000 clones, with around 85% occurring once and the leading ten covering under 45%. The sample comprised peripheral blood. The receptor source for this set is a man between 65 and 80 years old in a cohort sampled during active COVID-19. CDR3s include the opening cysteine and the closing phenylalanine or tryptophan. D genes are given only for firm matches. The size entry is marked missing in some rows and otherwise reads once, few, many or a size class.

J: TRBJ2-3
size: once
V: TRBV3-1/TRBV3-2
D: -
CDR3: CASSPYDTGLSTDTQYF
DNA: TGTGCCAGCAGCCCTTATGATACCGGACTGAGCACAGATACGCAGTATTTT

J: TRBJ1-4
size: -
V: TRBV2
D: -
CDR3: CASTYTDSPREKLFF
DNA: TGTGCCAGCACATACACCGACAGTCCCAGGGAAAAACTGTTTTTT

J: TRBJ1-2
size: -
V: TRBV4-1
D: TRBD1
CDR3: CASSQQQGVTYGYTF
DNA: TGCGCCAGCAGCCAGCAACAGGGGGTAACCTATGGCTACACCTTC

J: TRBJ2-7
size: -
V: TRBV19
D: -
CDR3: CASSIGTGYEQYF
DNA: TGTGCCAGTAGTATTGGGACTGGCTACGAGCAGTACTTC

J: TRBJ1-1
size: once
V: TRBV7-2
D: -
CDR3: CASSRQWWAFF
DNA: TGTGCCAGCAGCCGACAGTGGTGGGCTTTCTTT

J: TRBJ1-1
size: -
V: TRBV5-1
D: -
CDR3: CASSSGTPKIEAFF
DNA: TGCGCCAGCAGCTCCGGGACACCGAAGATTGAAGCTTTCTTT

J: TRBJ1-5
size: -
V: TRBV4-1
D: TRBD1
CDR3: CASSRTGGQGENQPQHF
DNA: TGCGCCAGCAGCCGGACCGGGGGACAGGGGGAAAATCAGCCCCAGCATTTT

J: TRBJ1-1
size: -
V: TRBV5-1
D: TRBD1
CDR3: CASSLRGQGVTEAFF
DNA: TGCGCCAGCAGCTTACGGGGACAGGGGGTCACTGAAGCTTTCTTT

J: TRBJ2-5
size: -
V: TRBV7-2
D: TRBD2
CDR3: CASSLVRTSGRIQETQYF
DNA: TGTGCCAGCAGCTTAGTTCGGACTAGCGGGAGGATCCAAGAGACCCAGTACTTC

J: TRBJ2-4
size: -
V: TRBV7-2
D: -
CDR3: CASSQGQPLAKNIQYF
DNA: TGTGCCAGCAGCCAAGGACAGCCGCTAGCCAAAAACATTCAGTACTTC

J: TRBJ2-7
size: -
V: TRBV10-2
D: TRBD2
CDR3: CASSDEPVIAGGHRYEQYF
DNA: TGCGCCAGCAGTGACGAACCGGTTATAGCGGGAGGGCACAGATACGAGCAGTACTTC

J: TRBJ2-7
size: -
V: TRBV19
D: -
CDR3: CASSTAYEQYF
DNA: TGTGCCAGTAGTACCGCCTACGAGCAGTACTTC

J: TRBJ2-2
size: -
V: TRBV28
D: TRBD1
CDR3: CASSSPGQGSDTGELFF
DNA: TGTGCCAGCAGTTCGCCGGGACAGGGGTCAGACACCGGGGAGCTGTTTTTT

J: TRBJ2-6
size: once
V: TRBV2
D: TRBD2
CDR3: CASSGPGLAGEGANVLTF
DNA: TGTGCCAGCAGTGGACCGGGACTAGCGGGAGAAGGGGCCAACGTCCTGACTTTC

J: TRBJ1-5
size: -
V: TRBV19
D: -
CDR3: CASSRQKDQPQHF
DNA: TGTGCCAGTAGTAGGCAGAAAGATCAGCCCCAGCATTTT

J: TRBJ1-2
size: -
V: TRBV4-3
D: -
CDR3: CASSQLHSQNYGYTF
DNA: TGCGCCAGCAGCCAACTTCACAGCCAAAACTATGGCTACACCTTC

J: TRBJ2-7
size: few
V: TRBV19
D: -
CDR3: CASSIGRSYEQYF
DNA: TGTGCCAGTAGTATTGGCAGGTCCTACGAGCAGTACTTC

J: TRBJ2-6
size: -
V: TRBV5-8
D: -
CDR3: CASSLGHHSGANVLTF
DNA: TGTGCCAGCAGCTTGGGACACCACTCTGGGGCCAACGTCCTGACTTTC

J: TRBJ2-7
size: -
V: TRBV6-5
D: -
CDR3: CASSRTGFEQYF
DNA: TGTGCCAGCAGCAGAACAGGGTTCGAGCAGTACTTC

J: TRBJ1-6
size: few
V: TRBV2
D: -
CDR3: CASTRAFNNSPLHF
DNA: TGTGCCAGCACCAGGGCCTTCAATAATTCACCCCTCCACTTT

J: TRBJ2-7
size: -
V: TRBV28
D: TRBD2
CDR3: CASSSTSGRTSYEQYF
DNA: TGTGCCAGCAGCTCGACTAGCGGGAGAACCTCCTACGAGCAGTACTTC

J: TRBJ2-7
size: medium-sized
V: TRBV5-1
D: TRBD1
CDR3: CASSRDSYTYEQYF
DNA: TGCGCCAGCAGCCGGGACAGTTACACCTACGAGCAGTACTTC

J: TRBJ2-7
size: -
V: TRBV28
D: -
CDR3: CASSHTSSEQYF
DNA: TGTGCCAGCAGCCATACTAGCTCCGAGCAGTACTTC

J: TRBJ1-4
size: -
V: TRBV27
D: -
CDR3: CASRSTGATNEKLFF
DNA: TGTGCCAGCAGAAGTACAGGAGCAACTAATGAAAAACTGTTTTTT

J: TRBJ2-1
size: -
V: TRBV2
D: -
CDR3: CASQEDSSLWNEQFF
DNA: TGTGCCAGCCAGGAGGACTCCTCGTTGTGGAATGAGCAGTTCTTC

J: TRBJ1-5
size: -
V: TRBV7-2
D: -
CDR3: CASSLNGGNSNQPQHF
DNA: TGTGCCAGCAGCTTAAACGGGGGGAATAGCAATCAGCCCCAGCATTTT

J: TRBJ1-1
size: -
V: TRBV30
D: -
CDR3: CAWSVGGAEAFF
DNA: TGTGCCTGGAGTGTAGGGGGGGCTGAAGCTTTCTTT

J: TRBJ1-1
size: once
V: TRBV12-3/TRBV12-4
D: -
CDR3: CASSLGENTEAFF
DNA: TGTGCCAGCAGTTTGGGAGAGAACACTGAAGCTTTCTTT

J: TRBJ1-2
size: -
V: TRBV29-1
D: -
CDR3: CSAKGRDGYTF
DNA: TGCAGCGCAAAGGGGAGGGATGGCTACACCTTC

J: TRBJ1-5
size: few
V: TRBV2
D: TRBD1
CDR3: CASMVGQGPHQPQHF
DNA: TGTGCCAGCATGGTAGGACAGGGGCCGCATCAGCCCCAGCATTTT

J: TRBJ1-2
size: -
V: TRBV4-1
D: -
CDR3: CASSQDLQVYGYTF
DNA: TGCGCCAGCAGCCAAGATCTTCAGGTCTATGGCTACACCTTC

J: TRBJ1-5
size: -
V: TRBV27
D: -
CDR3: CASSSRVDSNQPQHF
DNA: TGTGCCAGCAGTTCCCGGGTGGACTCAAATCAGCCCCAGCATTTT

J: TRBJ1-5
size: -
V: TRBV2
D: -
CDR3: CASSEVAGDQPQHF
DNA: TGTGCCAGCAGTGAAGTGGCAGGGGATCAGCCCCAGCATTTT

J: TRBJ2-7
size: few
V: TRBV11-2
D: -
CDR3: CASSPLRGLYEQYF
DNA: TGTGCCAGCAGCCCCTTGCGGGGGCTCTACGAGCAGTACTTC

J: TRBJ2-5
size: -
V: TRBV24-1
D: TRBD1
CDR3: CATGTGPAETQYF
DNA: TGTGCCACCGGGACAGGGCCTGCAGAGACCCAGTACTTC

J: TRBJ1-5
size: -
V: TRBV14
D: TRBD1
CDR3: CASSQGTGYSNQPQHF
DNA: TGTGCCAGCAGCCAAGGGACAGGATATAGCAATCAGCCCCAGCATTTT

J: TRBJ1-5
size: -
V: TRBV19
D: -
CDR3: CASSNGGGNQPQHF
DNA: TGTGCCAGTAGTAACGGGGGGGGCAATCAGCCCCAGCATTTT

J: TRBJ2-1
size: -
V: TRBV4-2
D: -
CDR3: CASSQDLRGDEQFF
DNA: TGTGCCAGCAGCCAAGATCTCAGGGGCGATGAGCAGTTCTTC

J: TRBJ2-3
size: -
V: TRBV7-3
D: TRBD2
CDR3: CASSPGTSGKRKYF
DNA: TGTGCCAGCAGCCCCGGGACTAGCGGAAAACGAAAGTATTTT

J: TRBJ2-7
size: once
V: TRBV5-1
D: TRBD1
CDR3: CASSWAGTGVYEQYF
DNA: TGCGCCAGCAGCTGGGCCGGGACAGGGGTGTACGAGCAGTACTTC

J: TRBJ1-2
size: once
V: TRBV19
D: -
CDR3: CASISPRAEGYTF
DNA: TGTGCCAGTATCTCACCGCGGGCGGAAGGCTACACCTTC

J: TRBJ2-2
size: -
V: TRBV12-3/TRBV12-4
D: -
CDR3: CASNLRNTGELFF
DNA: TGTGCCAGCAACCTACGGAACACCGGGGAGCTGTTTTTT

J: TRBJ2-7
size: -
V: TRBV7-8
D: -
CDR3: CASSQRTGNYEQYF
DNA: TGTGCCAGCAGCCAAAGGACGGGAAACTACGAGCAGTACTTC

J: TRBJ2-7
size: -
V: TRBV4-1
D: -
CDR3: CASSQGQIYEQYF
DNA: TGCGCCAGCAGCCAAGGACAGATCTACGAGCAGTACTTC

J: TRBJ1-2
size: -
V: TRBV6-5
D: TRBD1
CDR3: CASSLGQGSGYGYTF
DNA: TGTGCCAGCAGTCTAGGACAGGGGTCGGGCTATGGCTACACCTTC

J: TRBJ1-1
size: -
V: TRBV12-3/TRBV12-4
D: -
CDR3: CASSRAGGTEAFF
DNA: TGTGCCAGCAGTCGGGCGGGGGGGACTGAAGCTTTCTTT

J: TRBJ2-7
size: few
V: TRBV27
D: TRBD1
CDR3: CASRGTGGVEQYF
DNA: TGTGCCAGCAGGGGGACAGGGGGCGTCGAGCAGTACTTC

J: TRBJ2-7
size: -
V: TRBV9
D: -
CDR3: CASSVASSYEQYF
DNA: TGTGCCAGCAGCGTAGCATCCTCCTACGAGCAGTACTTC

J: TRBJ2-1
size: -
V: TRBV3-1/TRBV3-2
D: TRBD2
CDR3: CASSQVSLAGLGEQFF
DNA: TGTGCCAGCAGCCAAGTTTCACTAGCGGGACTTGGGGAGCAGTTCTTC

J: TRBJ2-3
size: -
V: TRBV6-1
D: TRBD2
CDR3: CASSEGAGAVDTQYF
DNA: TGTGCCAGCAGTGAGGGAGCGGGAGCGGTAGATACGCAGTATTTT

J: TRBJ2-5
size: -
V: TRBV11-2
D: TRBD1
CDR3: CASSFPPGTGKETQYF
DNA: TGTGCCAGCAGCTTCCCTCCCGGGACAGGGAAAGAGACCCAGTACTTC

J: TRBJ1-5
size: few
V: TRBV19
D: TRBD1
CDR3: CASSEGDSSNQPQHF
DNA: TGTGCCAGTAGCGAGGGGGACAGTAGCAATCAGCCCCAGCATTTT

J: TRBJ2-2
size: -
V: TRBV4-2
D: TRBD1
CDR3: CASSQEDRGVGGELFF
DNA: TGTGCCAGCAGCCAAGAGGACAGGGGGGTCGGCGGGGAGCTGTTTTTT